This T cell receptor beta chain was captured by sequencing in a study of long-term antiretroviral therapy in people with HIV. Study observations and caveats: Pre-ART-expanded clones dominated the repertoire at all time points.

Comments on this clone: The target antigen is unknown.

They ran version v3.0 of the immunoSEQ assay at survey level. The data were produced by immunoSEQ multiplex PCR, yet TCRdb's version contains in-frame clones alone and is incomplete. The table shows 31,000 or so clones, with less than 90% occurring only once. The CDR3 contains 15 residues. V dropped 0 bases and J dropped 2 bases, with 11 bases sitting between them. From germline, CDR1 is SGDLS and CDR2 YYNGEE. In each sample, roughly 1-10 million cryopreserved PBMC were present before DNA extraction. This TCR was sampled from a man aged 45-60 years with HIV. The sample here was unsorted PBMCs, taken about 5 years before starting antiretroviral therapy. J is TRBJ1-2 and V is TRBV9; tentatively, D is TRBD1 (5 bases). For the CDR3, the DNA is TGTGCCAGCAGCGTAGACGGGCAGGGAAACTATGGCTACACCTTC. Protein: CASSVDGQGNYGYTF.